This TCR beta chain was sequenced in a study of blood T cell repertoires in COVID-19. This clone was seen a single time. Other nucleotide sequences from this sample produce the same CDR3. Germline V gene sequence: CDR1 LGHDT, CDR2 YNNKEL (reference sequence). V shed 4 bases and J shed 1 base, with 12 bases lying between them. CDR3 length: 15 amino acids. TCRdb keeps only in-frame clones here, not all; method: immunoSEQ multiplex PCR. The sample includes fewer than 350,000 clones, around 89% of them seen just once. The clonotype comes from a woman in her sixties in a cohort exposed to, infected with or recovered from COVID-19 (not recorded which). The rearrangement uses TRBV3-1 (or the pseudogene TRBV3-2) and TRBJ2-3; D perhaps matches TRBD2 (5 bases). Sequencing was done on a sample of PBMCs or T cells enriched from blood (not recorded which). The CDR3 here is CASSPRGRGTDTQYF. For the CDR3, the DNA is TGTGCCAGCAGCCCTCGGGGTCGGGGCACAGATACGCAGTATTTT.